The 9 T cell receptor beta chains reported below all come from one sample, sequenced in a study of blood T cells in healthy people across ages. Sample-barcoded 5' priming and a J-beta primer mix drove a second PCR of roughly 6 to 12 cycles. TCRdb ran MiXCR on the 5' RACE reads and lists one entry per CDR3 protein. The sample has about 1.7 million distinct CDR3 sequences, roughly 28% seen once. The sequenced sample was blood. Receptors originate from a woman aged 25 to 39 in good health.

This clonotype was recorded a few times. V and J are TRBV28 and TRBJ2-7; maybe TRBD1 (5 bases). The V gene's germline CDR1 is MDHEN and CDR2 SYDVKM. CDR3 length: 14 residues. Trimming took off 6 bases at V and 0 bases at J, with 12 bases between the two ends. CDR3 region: CASSPTASSYEQYF. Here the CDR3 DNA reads TGTGCCAGCAGCCCGACAGCCAGCTCCTACGAGCAGTACTTC.

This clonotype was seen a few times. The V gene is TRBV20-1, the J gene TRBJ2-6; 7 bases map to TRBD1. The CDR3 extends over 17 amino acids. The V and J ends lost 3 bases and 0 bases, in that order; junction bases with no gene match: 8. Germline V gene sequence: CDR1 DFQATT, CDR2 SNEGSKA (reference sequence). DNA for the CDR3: TGCAGTGCTAGCCGGGACAGTCCTAGCTCTGGGGCCAACGTCCTGACTTTC. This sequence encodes CSASRDSPSSGANVLTF.

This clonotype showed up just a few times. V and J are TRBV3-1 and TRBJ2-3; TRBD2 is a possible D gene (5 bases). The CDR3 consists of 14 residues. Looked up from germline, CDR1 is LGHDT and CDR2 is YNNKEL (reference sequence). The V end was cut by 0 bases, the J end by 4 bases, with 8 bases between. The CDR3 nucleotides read TGTGCCAGCAGCCAAGATCTAGCCTCAGATACGCAGTATTTT. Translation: CASSQDLASDTQYF.

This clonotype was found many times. The CDR3 DNA sequence: TGTGCCAGCAGTCCGAGCAGGGCCGGCTACACCTTC. Translated: CASSPSRAGYTF. The chain recombines TRBV6-5 with TRBJ1-2, with a possible D match to TRBD1 (5 bases). Trimming took 5 bases from V and 8 from J, leaving 12 bases between them. CDR3 length: 12 residues. CDR1 is MNHEY, CDR2 SVGAGI, per germline.

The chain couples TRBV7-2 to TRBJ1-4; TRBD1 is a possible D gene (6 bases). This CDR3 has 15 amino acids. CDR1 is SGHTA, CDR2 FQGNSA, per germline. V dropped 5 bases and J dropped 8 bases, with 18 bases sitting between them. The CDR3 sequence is CASSLRGPLGEKLFF. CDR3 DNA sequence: TGTGCCAGCAGCCTCAGGGGCCCCCTGGGGGAAAAACTGTTTTTT.

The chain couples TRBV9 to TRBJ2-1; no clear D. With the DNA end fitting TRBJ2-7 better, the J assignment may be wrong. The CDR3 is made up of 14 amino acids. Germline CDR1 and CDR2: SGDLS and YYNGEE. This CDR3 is CASSVEVGQNEQYF. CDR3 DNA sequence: TGTGCCAGCAGCGTAGAGGTTGGGCAGAATGAGCAGTACTTC.

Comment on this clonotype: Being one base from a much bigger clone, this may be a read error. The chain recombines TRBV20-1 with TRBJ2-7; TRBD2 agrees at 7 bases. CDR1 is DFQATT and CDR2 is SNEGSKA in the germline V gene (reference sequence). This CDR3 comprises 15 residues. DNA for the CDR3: TGCAGTACTAGAAGGGAGGGATACCCTGCCTACGAGCAGTACTTC. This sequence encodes CSTRREGYPAYEQYF.

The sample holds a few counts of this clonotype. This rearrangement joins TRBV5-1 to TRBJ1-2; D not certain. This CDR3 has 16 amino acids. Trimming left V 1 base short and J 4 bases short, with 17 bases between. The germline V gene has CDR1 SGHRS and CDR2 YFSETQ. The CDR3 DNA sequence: TGCGCCAGCAGCTTGACCTCTTTGACGGGTGGCTATGGCTACACCTTC. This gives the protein CASSLTSLTGGYGYTF.

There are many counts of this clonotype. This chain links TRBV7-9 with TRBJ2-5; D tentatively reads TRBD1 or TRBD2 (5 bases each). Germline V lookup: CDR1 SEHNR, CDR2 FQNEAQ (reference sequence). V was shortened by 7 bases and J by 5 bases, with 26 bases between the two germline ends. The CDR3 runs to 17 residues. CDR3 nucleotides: TGTGCCAGCACCCGAGGGCGTCGGGGCGAAGGGGAGGAGACCCAGTACTTC. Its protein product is CASTRGRRGEGEETQYF.